The 21 T cell receptor beta chains presented below share a single source sample, sequenced in a study of T-cell reconstitution after alpha-beta-depleted transplantation in children. Unique molecular identifiers were used to barcode this TCRbeta library. One entry per CDR3 protein results from TCRdb running MiXCR on the PCR reads. The sample lists about 440,000 distinct CDR3 sequences, over 40% occurring once. Specimen: PBMCs, collected before TCRalphabeta/CD19-depleted stem cell transplant. The receptors here all came from a girl aged 2-10 years with aplastic anemia, due to receive a stem cell transplant.

Only a few counts were recorded for this clonotype. The CDR3 reads CASSRGEGETQYF. The CDR3 DNA sequence: TGTGCCAGCAGCAGGGGGGAGGGGGAGACCCAGTACTTC. This rearrangement joins TRBV7-2 to TRBJ2-5; TRBD2 might be the D (7 bases). V gave up 5 bases and J gave up 5 bases, with 12 bases separating them. The CDR3 contains 13 residues. Germline CDR1 reads SGHTA; CDR2 reads FQGNSA. The whole variable domain, filled in from reference TRBV7-2 and TRBJ2-5, reads GAGVSQSPSNKVTEKGKDVELRCDPISGHTALYWYRQSLGQGLEFLIYFQGNSAPDKSGLPSDRFSAERTGGSVSTLTIQRTQQEDSAVYLCASSRGEGETQYFGPGTRLLVL.

This clonotype was counted at least ten times. The chain recombines TRBV3-1 with TRBJ1-3, with no clear D. The CDR3 contains 13 residues. CDR1 and CDR2 from the germline V gene are LGHDT and YNNKEL (reference sequence). V lost 8 bases and J 0 bases, leaving 8 bases between the germline ends. CDR3 residues: CASSFVSGNTIYF. The CDR3 bases are TGTGCCAGCTCGTTCGTCTCTGGAAACACCATATATTTT.

This clonotype was observed at least ten times. This chain connects TRBV12-3 or TRBV12-4 to TRBJ1-1; the D is unclear. V lost 6 bases and J 1 base, leaving 12 bases between the germline ends. This CDR3 comprises 14 residues. CDR3 bases: TGTGCCAGCAGCCCCGGACCGCGGAACACTGAAGCTTTCTTT. This gives the protein CASSPGPRNTEAFF.

For this clonotype: Being one base from a much bigger clone, this may be a read error. This chain links TRBV20-1 with TRBJ2-7; 7 nucleotides line up with TRBD2. From germline, CDR1 is DFQATT and CDR2 SNEGSKA (reference sequence). The CDR3 length is 14 residues. CDR3 bases: TGCAGTGCTAGCCGCGGGGGATCTACCTACGAGCAGCACTTC. It is translated as CSASRGGSTYEQHF.

This clonotype was recorded a few times. This chain links TRBV6-1 with TRBJ2-1; tentative D call: TRBD2 (7 bases). Germline loops: CDR1 MNHNS, CDR2 SASEGT. V lost 7 bases and J 9 bases, leaving 19 bases between the germline ends. The CDR3 spans 14 residues. The CDR3 DNA reads as TGTGCCAGCATGAGGGGGGGAGGAAGTAGTGAGCAGTTCTTC. Residues: CASMRGGGSSEQFF.

The chain links TRBV5-1 to TRBJ2-1; D remains ambiguous. The CDR3 sequence is 11 residues long. Germline CDR1 and CDR2: SGHRS and YFSETQ. Trimming stripped 4 bases from V and 9 bases from J, with 8 bases between. The CDR3 protein is CASSRIGEQFF. CDR3 DNA: TGCGCCAGCAGCCGGATCGGTGAGCAGTTCTTC.

The CDR3 DNA follows: TGTGCCATCAGTGAGTCGACGGGGGAGCAGTACTTC. Translating it yields CAISESTGEQYF. This chain connects TRBV10-3 to TRBJ2-7; D possibly corresponds to TRBD2 (5 bases). This CDR3 has 12 residues. Germline lookup yields CDR1 ENHRY and CDR2 SYGVKD. V lost 0 bases and J lost 7, with 7 bases in between.

The V gene is TRBV3-1, the J gene TRBJ2-1; 9 bases are a match to TRBD2. Trimming took 6 bases from V and 7 from J; bases not matched to a gene: 10. The CDR3 extends over 15 amino acids. CDR1 is LGHDT, CDR2 YNNKEL, per germline (reference sequence). The CDR3 reads CASSRGSGSSNEQFF. The CDR3 DNA is TGTGCCAGCAGTCGAGGTAGCGGGAGTTCTAATGAGCAGTTCTTC.

This clonotype appeared many times. The chain recombines TRBV6-2 or TRBV6-3 with TRBJ2-1, with 12 bases fitting TRBD2. This CDR3 is 15 amino acids long. The V and J ends lost 5 bases and 2 bases, in that order; junction bases with no gene match: 1. The germline V gene encodes CDR1 MNHEY and CDR2 SVGEGT. CDR3 nucleotides: TGTGCCAGCAGTCTAGCGGGAGGGACCTACAATGAGCAGTTCTTC. Amino acids: CASSLAGGTYNEQFF.

Concerning this clonotype itself: The CDR3 does not end in the conserved phenylalanine or tryptophan, so this is likely a read error. The chain combines TRBV7-3 with TRBJ2-7; the D is unclear. There are 14 residues in the CDR3. Germline V gene lookup returns CDR1 SGHTA and CDR2 FQGTGA. The CDR3 DNA follows: TGTGGCAACAGCTTAACGAGGTCCTCCTACGAGCAGTACTTG. Its translation is CGNSLTRSSYEQYL.

CDR3 sequence: CATSDPGLGANVLTF. CDR3 DNA sequence: TGTGCCACCAGTGATCCGGGCCTTGGGGCCAACGTCCTGACTTTC. The chain is built from TRBV24-1 and TRBJ2-6; D not certain. Trimming took off 3 bases at V and 3 bases at J, with 8 bases between the two ends. Per the germline V gene, CDR1 is KGHDR and CDR2 is SFDVKD. CDR3 length: 15 residues.

There are a few counts of this clonotype. The chain couples TRBV6-1 to TRBJ2-7; D might be TRBD2 (5 bases). Trimming took off 5 bases at V and 1 base at J, with 18 bases between the two ends. The CDR3 has 16 residues. CDR1 is MNHNS and CDR2 is SASEGT in the germline V gene. The CDR3 region is CASSPGLLVPSYEQYF. In DNA, the CDR3 is TGTGCCAGCAGTCCGGGGTTACTGGTCCCTTCCTACGAGCAGTACTTC.

V is TRBV19 and J is TRBJ2-2; possibly TRBD2 for D (5 bases). Trimming left V 3 bases short and J 2 bases short, with 19 bases between. The CDR3 has 18 residues. Germline values: CDR1 LNHDA, CDR2 SQIVND (reference sequence). CDR3 nucleotide sequence: TGTGCCAGTAGTATTAATTGGGCAGCGGCCTCCAACACCGGGGAGCTGTTTTTT. This translates into CASSINWAAASNTGELFF.

This clonotype occurred many times. The rearrangement joins TRBV6-6 to TRBJ2-3, with 10 bases identical to TRBD2. The CDR3 is 17 residues long. Trimming at V came to 2 bases and at J to 0 bases, leaving 5 bases not matched to a gene. CDR1 and CDR2 from the germline V gene are MNHNY and SVGAGI (reference sequence). The CDR3, as DNA: TGTGCCAGCAGTTACGGTAGCGGGGGGCCTAGCACAGATACGCAGTATTTT. This codes for CASSYGSGGPSTDTQYF.

The chain combines TRBV5-5 with TRBJ2-6; D assignment may be TRBD1 or TRBD2 (6 bases each). Germline-derived CDR1 and CDR2 are SGHKS and YYEKEE (reference sequence). Trimming stripped 2 bases from V and 3 bases from J, with 12 bases between. The CDR3 sequence is 16 residues long. The CDR3 bases are TGTGCCAGCAGCTTACTGGGGGGCCATGGGGCCAACGTCCTGACTTTC. This encodes CASSLLGGHGANVLTF.

This clonotype came up many times. The J gene is TRBJ2-1, the V gene TRBV3-1; no clear D. The CDR3 totals 13 residues. The germline V and J ends were trimmed by 4 bases and 6 bases, with 10 bases remaining between them. Germline values: CDR1 LGHDT, CDR2 YNNKEL (reference sequence). DNA of the CDR3: TGTGCCAGCAGCCTCCTCGGGTTCAATGAGCAGTTCTTC. Its translation: CASSLLGFNEQFF.

The genes are TRBV7-2 and TRBJ2-7; no clear D. The CDR3 length is 12 residues. Germline assignment: CDR1 SGHTA and CDR2 FQGNSA. The V end lost 4 bases, the J end lost 0 bases, and 4 bases lay between the germline ends. The CDR3 sequence is CASSSFSYEQYF. In DNA, the CDR3 is TGTGCCAGCAGCTCCTTCTCCTACGAGCAGTACTTC.

The chain couples TRBV20-1 to TRBJ2-5; weak D call: TRBD1 (5 bases). Trimming took 6 bases from V and 4 from J, leaving 12 bases between them. Germline CDR1 and CDR2: DFQATT and SNEGSKA (reference sequence). The CDR3 spans 12 residues. The CDR3 region has the DNA TGCAGTGCCAGATCTAGGGGAGAGACCCAGTACTTC. Translated, it gives CSARSRGETQYF.

V usage is TRBV20-1 and J usage is TRBJ2-1, with D perhaps given as TRBD1 or TRBD2 (5 bases each). The germline CDR1 and CDR2 sequences are DFQATT and SNEGSKA (reference sequence). Trimming pared 4 bases from V and 4 bases from J, leaving 14 bases between. CDR3 length: 14 residues. CDR3 region: CSATRGPSYNEQFF. The CDR3 region has the DNA TGCAGTGCTACCCGGGGCCCCTCTTACAATGAGCAGTTCTTC.

This clonotype was picked up many times. This sequence joins TRBV20-1 and TRBJ2-1, with D possibly being TRBD1 (5 bases). The germline CDR1 and CDR2 sequences are DFQATT and SNEGSKA (reference sequence). CDR3 size: 13 residues. V was pared by 5 bases and J by 5 bases, with 13 bases between. The CDR3 loop reads CSAGAPLHNEQFF. The CDR3, as DNA: TGCAGTGCTGGGGCCCCCCTCCACAATGAGCAGTTCTTC.

The chain links TRBV29-1 to TRBJ1-1; D might be TRBD1 (5 bases). Germline CDR1 SQVTM, CDR2 ANQGSEA. There are 11 residues in the CDR3. V shed 3 bases and J shed 5 bases, with 7 bases lying between them. CDR3 region: CSVEWGTEAFF. In DNA, the CDR3 is TGCAGCGTTGAGTGGGGGACTGAAGCTTTCTTT.